This passage covers 18 T cell receptor beta chains from one sample sequenced in a study of T cell responses to AZD1222 COVID-19 vaccine. Measured with immunoSEQ multiplex PCR; TCRdb has only the in-frame clones, and not every one. The sample contains about 120,000 clones, about 92% of which appear only once. The sample in question was peripheral blood, obtained on day 0 of AZD1222 vaccination. The receptors originated from an adult in good health.

V and J are TRBV6-5 and TRBJ2-1, with 7 bases matching TRBD1. V lost 8 bases, J lost 9 bases, and 7 bases stayed unmatched. Per germline, CDR1 MNHEY and CDR2 SVGAGI. This CDR3 spans 12 amino acids. The CDR3 DNA reads as TGTGCCAGCCAACGGGACAGTCCTGAGCAGTTCTTC. Amino acids: CASQRDSPEQFF.

V gene TRBV7-2 combines with J gene TRBJ1-5; maybe TRBD1 (5 bases). The CDR3 runs 15 residues. Germline V CDR1 and CDR2: SGHTA, FQGNSA. V lost 5 bases and J 5 bases, leaving 16 bases between the germline ends. CDR3: CASSLSGLLYQPQHF. CDR3 DNA sequence: TGTGCCAGCAGCCTATCAGGGCTACTATATCAGCCCCAGCATTTT.

V is TRBV25-1 and J is TRBJ1-4; D perhaps matches TRBD1 (6 bases). Trimming stripped 5 bases from V and 8 bases from J, with 18 bases between. Germline values: CDR1 MGHDK, CDR2 SYGVNS. The CDR3 is made up of 15 amino acids. The CDR3 region has the DNA TGTGCCAGCAGTTGGAATTTGGGGGCTTTGGAAAAACTGTTTTTT. It encodes CASSWNLGALEKLFF.

This chain uses TRBV25-1 with TRBJ2-7, with 12 bases matching TRBD2. The CDR3 has 17 amino acids. With 3 bases clipped from V and 3 bases from J, the junction kept 9 bases outside the gene matches. CDR1 and CDR2 from the germline V gene are MGHDK and SYGVNS. DNA of the CDR3: TGTGCCAGCAGTGAGAGGGCTAGCGGGAGGGCCAACTACGAGCAGTACTTC. Its protein is CASSERASGRANYEQYF.

Remarks on this clone: In the same sample, other DNA sequences code for this CDR3. The chain carries TRBV20-1 and TRBJ2-5; D remains ambiguous. Per germline, CDR1 DFQATT and CDR2 SNEGSKA (reference sequence). With 1 base removed from V and 5 bases from J, the gap between germline ends came to 5 bases. The CDR3 spans 11 residues. The CDR3 spells CSARVGETQYF. The CDR3 bases are TGCAGTGCTAGAGTAGGGGAGACCCAGTACTTC.

The chain employs TRBV19 and TRBJ1-5, with D uncertain. The CDR3 loop spans 15 amino acids. The germline V gene encodes CDR1 LNHDA and CDR2 SQIVND (reference sequence). Trimming shortened V by 4 bases and J by 0 bases, and 10 bases separated the two germline ends. For the CDR3, the DNA is TGTGCCAGTAGTAAGACCCAATATAGCAATCAGCCCCAGCATTTT. This gives the protein CASSKTQYSNQPQHF.

This clone was seen just once. V usage is TRBV13 and J usage is TRBJ2-3, with TRBD2 identical over 9 bases. J was trimmed by 2 bases and V by 5 bases; bases with no gene match: 5. The CDR3 length is 15 residues. Per the germline V gene, CDR1 is PRHDT and CDR2 is FYEKMQ (reference sequence). The CDR3 here is CASSPAGGITDTQYF. The DNA for the CDR3 is TGTGCCAGCAGCCCGGCGGGAGGGATCACAGATACGCAGTATTTT.

V gene TRBV12-2 combines with J gene TRBJ2-5; the table's D call TRBD2 went unverified against the DNA. TRBV12-2 represents a pseudogene. This CDR3 comprises 18 residues. Here the CDR3 reads CASRSPRPGLAGEETQYF. CDR3 coding DNA: TGTGCAAGTCGCTCGCCTCGTCCGGGACTAGCGGGAGAAGAGACCCAGTACTTC.

The gene calls are TRBV5-4 and TRBJ2-1, with TRBD2 matching 8 bases. V trimming: 4 bases; J trimming: 3 bases; junction bases outside the gene matches: 9. CDR1 SGHNT and CDR2 YYREEE come from the germline V gene (reference sequence). CDR3 length: 16 residues. DNA for the CDR3: TGTGCCAGCAGCATGAGCGGGAGCTTAATCTACAATGAGCAGTTCTTC. Amino acids: CASSMSGSLIYNEQFF.

The chain links TRBV19 to TRBJ2-1; weak D call: TRBD2 (8 bases). The germline V gene has CDR1 LNHDA and CDR2 SQIVND (reference sequence). The CDR3 has 16 amino acids. Trimming cost V 7 bases and J 3 bases, with 19 bases left between them. CDR3 in DNA: TGTGCCAGTACCAGCGGGAGAGGGGGCCTCTACAATGAGCAGTTCTTC. Amino acid sequence: CASTSGRGGLYNEQFF. Using reference TRBV19 and TRBJ2-1 for the parts outside the CDR3, the full variable domain is DGGITQSPKYLFRKEGQNVTLSCEQNLNHDAMYWYRQDPGQGLRLIYYSQIVNDFQKGDIAEGYSVSREKKESFPLTVTSAQKNPTAFYLCASTSGRGGLYNEQFFGPGTRLTVL.

The rearrangement uses TRBV30 and TRBJ1-3; D is perhaps TRBD1 (5 bases). Germline values: CDR1 GTSNPN, CDR2 SVGIG (reference sequence). V lost 4 bases and J 0 bases, leaving 13 bases between the germline ends. The CDR3 loop spans 15 amino acids. CDR3 residues: CAWNQGTGSGNTIYF. DNA of the CDR3: TGTGCCTGGAACCAAGGGACGGGCTCTGGAAACACCATATATTTT.

The chain joins TRBV4-1 to TRBJ2-3; 9 nucleotides align to TRBD2. Losses at the gene ends were 4 bases for V and 4 bases for J; bases not matched to a gene: 18. The CDR3 runs 19 residues. CDR1 is MGHRA and CDR2 is YSYEKL in the germline V gene. In DNA, the CDR3 is TGCGCCAGCAGCCGACTTCCCGACGTCGGACTAGCGTGGGCAGATACGCAGTATTTT. It encodes CASSRLPDVGLAWADTQYF.

V gene TRBV4-1 combines with J gene TRBJ1-2; 10 bases match TRBD1. CDR1 is MGHRA, CDR2 YSYEKL, per germline. V shed 4 bases, J shed 4 bases, and the junction held 6 bases outside the gene matches. The CDR3 is 15 amino acids. The CDR3 DNA reads TGCGCCAGCAGCCGAACGGGACAGGGGATCTATGGCTACACCTTC. It encodes CASSRTGQGIYGYTF.

This clone was found a few times. The rearrangement links TRBV5-4 to TRBJ2-2, with D unclear. This CDR3 contains 12 residues. V lost 2 bases and J lost 6, with 5 bases in between. Germline assignment: CDR1 SGHNT and CDR2 YYREEE (reference sequence). The CDR3 nucleotides are TGTGCCAGCAGCTTATCTGCCGGGGAGCTGTTTTTT. Translation: CASSLSAGELFF. Complete variable domain (other parts from reference TRBV5-4 and TRBJ2-2): ETGVTQSPTHLIKTRGQQVTLRCSSQSGHNTVSWYQQALGQGPQFIFQYYREEENGRGNFPPRFSGLQFPNYSSELNVNALELDDSALYLCASSLSAGELFFGEGSRLTVL.

The chain combines TRBV12-3 or TRBV12-4 with TRBJ1-1; D gene uncertain. Between the trimmed V and J ends, which lost 7 bases and 4 bases, there was a span of 10 bases. This CDR3 is 12 amino acids long. This chain's CDR3 is CASTLRSTEAFF. The CDR3 DNA reads TGTGCCAGCACCCTACGGTCCACTGAAGCTTTCTTT.

The V gene is TRBV9, the J gene TRBJ2-1; TRBD2 is a possible D gene (6 bases). Trimming took off 0 bases at V and 4 bases at J, with 11 bases between the two ends. Germline assignment: CDR1 SGDLS and CDR2 YYNGEE. This CDR3 comprises 15 residues. The CDR3 nucleotides read TGTGCCAGCAGCGTAGGGTTAGCGGAATACAATGAGCAGTTCTTC. As protein: CASSVGLAEYNEQFF.

This clone showed up just once. The V call is TRBV27, the J call TRBJ1-2, with 7 bases matching TRBD1. Germline lookup yields CDR1 MNHEY and CDR2 SMNVEV (reference sequence). Trimming removed 7 bases from V and 2 bases from J; junction bases left unmatched: 10. The CDR3 totals 15 residues. The CDR3 sequence: CASKAIPTGNYGYTF. The CDR3 region has the DNA TGTGCCAGCAAAGCTATCCCGACAGGGAACTATGGCTACACCTTC.

The CDR3 DNA follows: TGTGCCAGCAGTGGACGGATCGAGGTGAACACCTTC. Translated, it gives CASSGRIEVNTF. The V call is TRBV2, the J call TRBJ1-2; no definite D call. V shed 4 bases and J shed 12 bases, with 15 bases lying between them. This CDR3 region has 12 residues. CDR1 and CDR2 from the germline V gene are SNHLY and FYNNEI.